Included here is one T cell receptor beta chain sequence, with context. Its antigen remains unknown. Profiled with immunoSEQ multiplex PCR; TCRdb holds only in-frame clones, not every one. The table lists tens of thousands of clones, about 90% of them singletons. This entry is derived from a study of cytomegalovirus exposure and HLA in healthy donors. Study details: Later analysis reported that the roughly 130 validation repertoires shared the platform of the 500 to 850 first-cohort repertoires. General observations from the study: A few chains linked to CMV were shown in vitro to be specific for CMV antigens. TCR clusters originating in the first cohort tended to co-occur in the 120 validation repertoires, according to a later analysis.

Separate from the approximately 720-subject first cohort, the approximately 130-subject validation cohort was the one that the donors belonged to. Trimming took off 3 bases at V and 6 bases at J, with 18 bases between the two ends. The CDR3 has 16 residues. Germline V gene sequence: CDR1 SGHVS, CDR2 FNYEAQ. The specimen sequenced was PBMCs. The receptor comes from a woman under 30 in good health and CMV-seronegative. This sequence joins TRBV7-6 and TRBJ2-1, with a possible D match to TRBD2 (7 bases). The CDR3 region is CASSFRGFGGLNEQFF. As DNA, the CDR3 is TGTGCCAGCAGCTTCAGGGGTTTCGGGGGGCTCAATGAGCAGTTCTTC.